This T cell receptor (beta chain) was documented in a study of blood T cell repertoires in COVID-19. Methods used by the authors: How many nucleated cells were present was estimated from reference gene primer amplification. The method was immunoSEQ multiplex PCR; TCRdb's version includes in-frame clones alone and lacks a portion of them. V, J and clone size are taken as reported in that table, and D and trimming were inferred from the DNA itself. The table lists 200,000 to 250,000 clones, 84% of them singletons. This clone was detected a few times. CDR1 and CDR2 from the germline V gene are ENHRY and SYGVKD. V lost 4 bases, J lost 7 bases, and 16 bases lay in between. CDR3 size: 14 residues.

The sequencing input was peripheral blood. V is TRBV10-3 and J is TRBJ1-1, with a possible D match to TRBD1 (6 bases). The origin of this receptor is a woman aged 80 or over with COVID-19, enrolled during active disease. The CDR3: CAISGQGTGSEAFF. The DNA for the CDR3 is TGTGCCATCAGTGGGCAGGGGACGGGGAGTGAAGCTTTCTTT.